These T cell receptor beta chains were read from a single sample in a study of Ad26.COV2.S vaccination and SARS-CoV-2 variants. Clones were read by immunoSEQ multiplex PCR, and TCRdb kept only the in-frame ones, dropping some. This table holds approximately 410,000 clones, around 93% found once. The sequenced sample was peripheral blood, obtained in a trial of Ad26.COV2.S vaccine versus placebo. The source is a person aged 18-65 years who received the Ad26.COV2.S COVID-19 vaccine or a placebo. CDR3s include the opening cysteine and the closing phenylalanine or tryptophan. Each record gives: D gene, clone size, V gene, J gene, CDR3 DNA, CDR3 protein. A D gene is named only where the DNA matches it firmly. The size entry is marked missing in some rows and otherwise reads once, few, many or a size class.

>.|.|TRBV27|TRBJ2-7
TGTGCCAGCAGTTTATCGACAGGCTACGAGCAGTACTTC
CASSLSTGYEQYF
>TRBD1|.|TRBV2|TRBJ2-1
TGTGCCGACGGGACAGGGAATAGAGTCAATGAGCAGTTCTTC
CADGTGNRVNEQFF
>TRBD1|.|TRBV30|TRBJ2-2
TGTGCCTGGAGCTCGGGACAGGGGGCAACTAGCACCGGGGAGCTGTTTTTT
CAWSSGQGATSTGELFF
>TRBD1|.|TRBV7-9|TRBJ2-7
TGTGCCAGCAGCTTAGCGGGTATACGGACAGGGGCTTACGAGCAGTACTTC
CASSLAGIRTGAYEQYF
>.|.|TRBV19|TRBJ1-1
TGTGCCAGCCTCCAACGGAACACTGAAGCTTTCTTT
CASLQRNTEAFF
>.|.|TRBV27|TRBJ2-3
TGTGCCAGCAAGGACACTAACACAGATACGCAGTATTTT
CASKDTNTDTQYF
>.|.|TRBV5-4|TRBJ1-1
TGTGCCAGCAGTTTTGGGGGGCGCCTTGCTTTCTTT
CASSFGGRLAFF
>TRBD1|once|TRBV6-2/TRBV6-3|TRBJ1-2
TGTGCCAGCAGTTACGCCACGGCGGGACAGAGGACTAACTATGGCTACACCTTC
CASSYATAGQRTNYGYTF
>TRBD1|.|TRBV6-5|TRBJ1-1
TGTGCCAGCAGTAACCCAGGGGGCTACACTGAAGCTTTCTTT
CASSNPGGYTEAFF
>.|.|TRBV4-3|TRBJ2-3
TGCGCCAGCAGCCAGGTTGGCCGCGGTACGCAGTATTTT
CASSQVGRGTQYF
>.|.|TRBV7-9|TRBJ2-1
TGTGCCAGCAGCTTACTTACAGGCCTCTACAATGAGCAGTTCTTC
CASSLLTGLYNEQFF
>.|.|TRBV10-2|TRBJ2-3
TGCGCCAGCAGTCCCAATGAGGGGGAGTCCCACTCTCTAGATACGCAGTATTTT
CASSPNEGESHSLDTQYF
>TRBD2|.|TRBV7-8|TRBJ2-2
TGTGCCAGCAGCCCCAGGACTAGCGGGAGCCCGTGGAGCACCGGGGAGCTGTTTTTT
CASSPRTSGSPWSTGELFF
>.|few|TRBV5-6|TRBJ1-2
TGTGCCAGCAGCCCCCGGGGAACAAACTATGGCTACACCTTC
CASSPRGTNYGYTF
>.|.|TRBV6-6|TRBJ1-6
TGTGCCAGCACTGATGTCCCTTCACCCCTCCACTTT
CASTDVPSPLHF
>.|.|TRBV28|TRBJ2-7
TGTGCCAGCAACTCGCTTACAGGGATTTTCGACGAGCAGTACTTC
CASNSLTGIFDEQYF
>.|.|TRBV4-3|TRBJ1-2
TGCGCCAGCAGCCAATATCTAGGGATTAATAAAGAGGGTGGCTACACCTTC
CASSQYLGINKEGGYTF
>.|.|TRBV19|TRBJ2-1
TGTGCCAGTAGTATACTCCCGAATGAGCAGTTCTTC
CASSILPNEQFF
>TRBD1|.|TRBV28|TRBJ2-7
TGTGCCAGCAGTCATACCGGACAGGGGGCCTACGAGCAGTACTTC
CASSHTGQGAYEQYF
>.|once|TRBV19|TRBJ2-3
TGTGCCAGTACCGACAGATGGAGCACAGATACGCAGTATTTT
CASTDRWSTDTQYF
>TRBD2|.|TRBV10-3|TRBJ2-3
TGTGCCATCGGACTAGACGGCGCAGATACGCAGTATTTT
CAIGLDGADTQYF
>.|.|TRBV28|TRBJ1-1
TGTGCCAGCAGGCCCTACGAGGGAGGGGGCACTGAAGCTTTCTTT
CASRPYEGGGTEAFF
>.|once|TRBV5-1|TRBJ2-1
TGCGCCAGCAGCTTTATGTCCTACAATGAGCAGTTCTTC
CASSFMSYNEQFF